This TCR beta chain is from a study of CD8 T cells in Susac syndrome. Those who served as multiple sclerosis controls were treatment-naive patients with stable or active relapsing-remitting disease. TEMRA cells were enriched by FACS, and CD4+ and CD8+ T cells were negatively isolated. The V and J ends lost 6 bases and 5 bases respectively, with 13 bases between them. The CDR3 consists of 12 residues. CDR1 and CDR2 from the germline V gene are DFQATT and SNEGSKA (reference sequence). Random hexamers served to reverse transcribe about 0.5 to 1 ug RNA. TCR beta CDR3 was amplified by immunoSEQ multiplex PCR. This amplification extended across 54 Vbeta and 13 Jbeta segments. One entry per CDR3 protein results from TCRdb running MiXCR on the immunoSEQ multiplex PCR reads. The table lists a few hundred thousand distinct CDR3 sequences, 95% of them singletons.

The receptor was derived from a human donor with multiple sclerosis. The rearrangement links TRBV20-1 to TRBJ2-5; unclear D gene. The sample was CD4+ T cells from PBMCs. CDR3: CSATLVRETQYF. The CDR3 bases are TGCAGTGCCACTCTAGTGCGGGAGACCCAGTACTTC.